Below, 13 T cell receptor beta chains from the same sample are listed, as sequenced in a study of blood T cell repertoires in COVID-19. Here immunoSEQ multiplex PCR was the method, and the copy in TCRdb shows in-frame clones only, minus some. The sample has about 310,000 clones, 87% seen once. The sample comprised peripheral blood. All receptors come from a man in his fifties with active or convalescent COVID-19.

This clone appeared once. This sequence joins TRBV5-6 and TRBJ2-1; 9 bases are a match to TRBD1. The CDR3 contains 15 residues. V gave up 4 bases and J gave up 7 bases; unmatched junction bases: 9. Germline assignment: CDR1 SGHDT and CDR2 YYEEEE. CDR3 bases: TGTGCCAGCAGCCGGAGCGGGACAGGGTGGAATGAGCAGTTCTTC. Amino acid sequence: CASSRSGTGWNEQFF.

This CDR3 is CASSLVGARQETQYF. In DNA form, the CDR3 reads TGCGCCAGCAGCTTGGTTGGGGCGCGACAAGAGACCCAGTACTTC. The chain is built from TRBV5-1 and TRBJ2-5, with D tentatively TRBD1 (5 bases). Germline CDR1 and CDR2: SGHRS and YFSETQ. The CDR3 has 15 residues. V was shortened by 0 bases and J by 2 bases, with 11 bases between the two germline ends.

V is TRBV24-1 and J is TRBJ2-5; TRBD1 might be the D (5 bases). The CDR3 loop spans 15 amino acids. Looked up from germline, CDR1 is KGHDR and CDR2 is SFDVKD. V was pared by 4 bases and J by 5 bases, with 16 bases between. The CDR3 sequence: CATSDSGLRKETQYF. The CDR3 nucleotides read TGTGCCACCAGTGACTCAGGGTTGCGGAAGGAGACCCAGTACTTC.

The chain uses TRBV30 and TRBJ1-1, with a weak D call TRBD1 (5 bases). Germline CDR1 is GTSNPN and CDR2 is SVGIG (reference sequence). The V and J ends lost 3 bases and 3 bases respectively, with 23 bases between them. This CDR3 is built from 17 residues. CDR3 bases: TGTGCCTGGAGCCTTTTTGGGGAGGGGATCTCGGACACTGAAGCTTTCTTT. Amino acid sequence: CAWSLFGEGISDTEAFF.

This sequence joins TRBV27 and TRBJ1-6; D ambiguous. The germline CDR1 and CDR2 sequences are MNHEY and SMNVEV (reference sequence). The V gene lost 7 bases and the J gene lost 6 bases, with 16 bases spanning the gap. The CDR3 sequence is 15 residues long. CDR3 loop: CASNSYKRGNSPLHF. DNA for the CDR3: TGTGCCAGCAATTCATACAAGCGGGGTAATTCACCCCTCCACTTT.

This sequence joins TRBV3-1 (or the pseudogene TRBV3-2) and TRBJ1-3; no firm D call. Germline assignment: CDR1 LGHDT and CDR2 YNNKEL (reference sequence). V was clipped by 1 base and J by 3 bases, with 16 bases between them. The CDR3 has 17 amino acids. CDR3 residues: CASSQVELWALGNTIYF. For the CDR3, the DNA is TGTGCCAGCAGCCAAGTAGAGCTCTGGGCCCTTGGAAACACCATATATTTT.

The chain links TRBV28 to TRBJ1-5, with TRBD1 matching over 8 bases. This CDR3 is 14 amino acids long. The germline V gene encodes CDR1 MDHEN and CDR2 SYDVKM. Trimming removed 3 bases from V and 6 bases from J; junction bases left unmatched: 4. CDR3 loop: CASSFRTGIQPQHF. CDR3 DNA: TGTGCCAGCAGTTTCCGGACAGGGATTCAGCCCCAGCATTTT.

The table lists this clone with a few counts. This chain joins TRBV20-1 and TRBJ1-5; 7 bases map to TRBD1. This CDR3 spans 15 amino acids. Per germline, CDR1 DFQATT and CDR2 SNEGSKA (reference sequence). Trimming took 3 bases from V and 0 from J; bases not matched to a gene: 5. The CDR3 nucleotides are TGCAGTGCTAGTAAAGGGGGCTATAGCAATCAGCCCCAGCATTTT. Its protein product is CSASKGGYSNQPQHF.

This chain uses TRBV3-1 (or the pseudogene TRBV3-2) with TRBJ2-1, with D maybe TRBD2 (6 bases). This CDR3 is built from 16 residues. Trimming shortened V by 2 bases and J by 6 bases, and 17 bases separated the two germline ends. The germline V gene has CDR1 LGHDT and CDR2 YNNKEL (reference sequence). The CDR3 loop is CASSQRATGVINEQFF. In nucleotides, the CDR3 is TGTGCCAGCAGCCAAAGGGCAACGGGAGTTATCAATGAGCAGTTCTTC.

The CDR3 spells CASSPPGRALYEQYF. CDR3 bases: TGTGCCAGCAGCCCCCCCGGGAGGGCCCTCTACGAGCAGTACTTC. The genes are TRBV3-1 (or the pseudogene TRBV3-2) and TRBJ2-7; the match to TRBD2 covers 8 bases. In germline, CDR1 is LGHDT, CDR2 YNNKEL (reference sequence). J was trimmed by 3 bases and V by 4 bases; bases with no gene match: 8. There are 15 residues in the CDR3.

The count of this clone is one. The chain uses TRBV2 and TRBJ1-3; D unresolved. CDR1 SNHLY and CDR2 FYNNEI come from the germline V gene. CDR3 length: 13 amino acids. Deletions cut 6 bases from V and 2 bases from J, with 8 bases between. The CDR3 region is CASRGDTGNTIYF. CDR3 nucleotides: TGTGCCAGCAGGGGCGATACTGGAAACACCATATATTTT.

This chain uses TRBV19 with TRBJ1-4; D is unresolved. Germline loops: CDR1 LNHDA, CDR2 SQIVND (reference sequence). With 10 bases removed from V and 8 bases from J, the gap between germline ends came to 17 bases. This CDR3 has 13 residues. Here the CDR3 reads CATAPTHGEKLFF. The CDR3 nucleotides read TGTGCCACCGCTCCCACGCACGGGGAAAAACTGTTTTTT.

This clone appeared a few times. The chain has TRBV4-1 and TRBJ1-1; tentatively, D is TRBD1 (6 bases). This CDR3 has 14 residues. CDR1 and CDR2 (germline): MGHRA, YSYEKL. V lost 4 bases, J lost 7 bases, and 16 bases lay in between. The CDR3 sequence is CASSLTGNQGEAFF. CDR3 nucleotide sequence: TGCGCCAGCAGCCTTACAGGGAACCAGGGTGAAGCTTTCTTT.